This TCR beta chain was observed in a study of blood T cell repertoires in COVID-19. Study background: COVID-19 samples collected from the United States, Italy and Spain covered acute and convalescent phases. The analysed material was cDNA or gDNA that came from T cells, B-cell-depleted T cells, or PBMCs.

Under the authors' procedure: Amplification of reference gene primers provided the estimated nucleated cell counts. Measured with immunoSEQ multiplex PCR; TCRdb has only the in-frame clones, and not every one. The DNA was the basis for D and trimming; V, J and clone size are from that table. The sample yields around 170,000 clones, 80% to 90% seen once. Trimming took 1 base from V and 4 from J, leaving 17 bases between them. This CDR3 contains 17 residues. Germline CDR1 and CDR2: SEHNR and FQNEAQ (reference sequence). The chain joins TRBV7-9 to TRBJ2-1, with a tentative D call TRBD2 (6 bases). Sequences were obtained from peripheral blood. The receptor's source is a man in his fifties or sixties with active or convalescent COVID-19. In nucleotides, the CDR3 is TGTGCCAGCAGCTTAGAACGATTTATAGCGGAGTACAATGAGCAGTTCTTC. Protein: CASSLERFIAEYNEQFF. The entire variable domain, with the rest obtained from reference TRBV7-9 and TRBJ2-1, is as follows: DTGVSQNPRHKITKRGQNVTFRCDPISEHNRLYWYRQTLGQGPEFLTYFQNEAQLEKSRLLSDRFSAERPKGSFSTLEIQRTEQGDSAMYLCASSLERFIAEYNEQFFGPGTRLTVL.